This TCR beta chain was retrieved from a study of identical twins. This clonotype has a handful of counts. Its cognate antigen is unknown. cDNA carried unique molecular identifiers, and a universal primer site was added by template switching. TCRdb reanalysed the 5' RACE reads using MiXCR and keeps one entry per CDR3 protein. This table holds 500,000 to 650,000 distinct CDR3 sequences, just over 7% found once. Findings of the study overall: Where out-of-frame alpha sequences were twin-shared, they showed excess low generation probability.

The trim removed 0 bases at V and 3 bases at J, leaving 4 bases unmatched. Germline V gene sequence: CDR1 MGHRA, CDR2 YSYEKL. The CDR3 has 18 residues. The same data also contributed to another study, on yellow fever vaccine responses in identical twins. That work states: Reportedly, twins showed a vaccine T cell response that looked partly convergent and partly personalized.

This TCR was sampled from a young woman in good health. The sample was PBMCs. The chain combines TRBV4-1 with TRBJ2-1; 14 bases align to TRBD2. This chain's CDR3 is CASSQDSTSGGGYNEQFF. The CDR3 bases are TGCGCCAGCAGCCAAGATTCGACTAGCGGGGGGGGCTACAATGAGCAGTTCTTC.